The rows below give T cell receptor beta chains drawn from one sample of a study of blood T cell repertoires in COVID-19. Sequenced by immunoSEQ multiplex PCR; TCRdb stores in-frame clones only, minus some. The table includes approximately 270,000 clones, just under 90% detected once. Sequenced sample: PBMCs or T cells enriched from blood (not recorded which). The receptors originated from a woman between 25 and 40 years old with acute COVID-19. Each CDR3 is given without its conserved first and last residue. D genes are given only for firm matches.

>TRBV4-3|-|11
ASSHSEYNEQF
>TRBV28|-|11
ASTGTPQETQY
>TRBV6-2/TRBV6-3|TRBD2|14
ASSYSTSGAPYEQY
>TRBV11-1|-|11
ASSLVGAYEQY
>TRBV19|-|15
ASSIVLRGMNTGELF
>TRBV19|TRBD1|13
ATGERQGWYNEQF
>TRBV14|TRBD1|20
ASSQDGVPGQGEIMDTGELF
>TRBV5-8|TRBD2|10
ASRLAGDTQY
>TRBV23-1|TRBD1|12
ASSPTGDSYEQY
>TRBV6-6|-|14
ASSKPSGAGANVLT
>TRBV7-9|TRBD1|10
ASTGQSYEQY
>TRBV27|-|11
ASSPAGFYGYT
>TRBV6-5|TRBD1|11
ASRTGLNEKLF
>TRBV19|-|12
ASSIALFTDTQY
>TRBV29-1|-|11
SVERGGNYGYT
>TRBV27|-|13
ASSTLRGLNYGYT